This TCR beta chain emerged from a study of TIL therapy for anti-PD-1-resistant metastatic lung cancer. Time point here: pre-treatment sample, taken before nivolumab and TIL therapy. Sequencing used immunoSEQ v3. The table came from immunoSEQ multiplex PCR; TCRdb's copy has only in-frame clones and leaves some out. The data contain about 60,000 clones, roughly 84% of them singletons. Germline values: CDR1 SGHVS, CDR2 FNYEAQ. V lost 0 bases to trimming and J lost 10 bases; unmatched junction nucleotides: 7. CDR3 length: 15 amino acids. This TCR was sampled from a person aged 25 to 80 with non-small cell lung cancer. The chain joins TRBV7-6 to TRBJ2-1; 9 bases map to TRBD1. Material: blood, obtained at baseline. The CDR3: CASSLATGGRGEQFF. The CDR3 bases are TGTGCCAGCAGCTTAGCGACAGGGGGGCGTGGGGAGCAGTTCTTC.